One T cell receptor (beta chain) is described in this entry. This sample is drawn from a study of patients and donors after allogeneic stem cell transplantation. TCRdb used MiXCR to reprocess the RT-PCR reads, holding one entry per CDR3 protein. The table lists about a million distinct CDR3 sequences, roughly 17% of them singletons, with 5.5% to 6.5% in the top ten. The J segment lost 0 bases and the V segment lost 1 base, leaving 5 bases of the junction unmatched. CDR1 and CDR2 (germline): SGHVS, FQNEAQ. This CDR3 region has 16 residues. Material: blood, either unsorted or a sorted T cell fraction (not recorded which). V gene TRBV7-8 combines with J gene TRBJ1-1; 7 nucleotides align to TRBD1. The sequence came from a human donor who was either an allogeneic HSCT recipient or a stem cell or donor lymphocyte infusion donor (not recorded which). It is not recorded whose cells these are; they may come from a transplant donor. The CDR3, as DNA: TGTGCCAGCAGCTTAGAGGTGACAGGGTTGAACACTGAAGCTTTCTTT. This translates into CASSLEVTGLNTEAFF.